The rows below give T cell receptor beta chains drawn from one sample of a study of graft-versus-host responses after intestinal transplantation. Sequencing was performed with immunoSEQ multiplex PCR; in TCRdb, only in-frame clones are kept and a portion is missing. The table shows just under 90,000 clones, with 83% occurring only once. Their recognized antigens are unknown. The sequencing here drew on unstimulated CD8+ T cells sorted from spleen or lymph node cells, taken before intestinal transplant. Source of these receptors: a human donor who received an intestinal transplant. CDR3s include the opening cysteine and the closing phenylalanine or tryptophan. The D gene is left open where the match is weak. A clone size is listed for some rows: how often the clone was seen (once, few, many), or a class if it is expanded.

CDR3nt	CDR3aa	j_gene	v_gene	d_gene	abundance
TGTGCCAGCAGTGAAGCTAGCGGGGGGTACAATGAGCAGTTCTTC	CASSEASGGYNEQFF	TRBJ2-1	TRBV6-1	TRBD2	few
TGCGCCAGCAACAGGAATACGGGAGGGCCAGACAATGAGCAGTTCTTC	CASNRNTGGPDNEQFF	TRBJ2-1	TRBV5-1	TRBD2	NA
TGTGCCAGCAGCTCGAACAGGTTTAGCTACGAGCAGTACTTC	CASSSNRFSYEQYF	TRBJ2-7	TRBV5-4	NA	NA
TGCGCCAGCAGCTTGACCGGTATAACCCACGAGCAGTACTTC	CASSLTGITHEQYF	TRBJ2-7	TRBV5-1	NA	NA
TGTGCCTGGAGTCCGGGACAGGGTGATGAGCAGTTCTTC	CAWSPGQGDEQFF	TRBJ2-1	TRBV30	TRBD1	NA
TGTGCCATCACCGTCCCCCCTGGGAATGAGCAGTTCTTC	CAITVPPGNEQFF	TRBJ2-1	TRBV10-3	NA	NA
TGTGCCAGCAGCGTTACAGGGGACGGAGAGACCCAGTACTTC	CASSVTGDGETQYF	TRBJ2-5	TRBV9	TRBD1	NA
TGTGCCAGTATTCAATTCGGGACAGGGGACGAAAAACTGTTTTTT	CASIQFGTGDEKLFF	TRBJ1-4	TRBV19	TRBD1	NA
TGTGCCAGCAGCTTGGCACAGGGGTGGTACGAGCAGTACTTC	CASSLAQGWYEQYF	TRBJ2-7	TRBV5-4	TRBD1	NA
TGCGCCAGCAGCCCGGGCGGGGTTACCTACGAGCAGTACTTC	CASSPGGVTYEQYF	TRBJ2-7	TRBV5-1	NA	NA
TGTGCCAGCAGCGTAGACCAGGGCTACGAGCAGTACTTC	CASSVDQGYEQYF	TRBJ2-7	TRBV9	NA	once
TGCGCCAGCAGCCATGGCTTAGGCTACGAGCAGTACTTC	CASSHGLGYEQYF	TRBJ2-7	TRBV4-1	NA	NA
TGTGCCAGCAGCTTTGAGCTTACCACAGATACGCAGTATTTT	CASSFELTTDTQYF	TRBJ2-3	TRBV5-5	NA	NA
TGCGCCAGCAGCTATTTCCAGGGGGCGAACACTGAAGCTTTCTTT	CASSYFQGANTEAFF	TRBJ1-1	TRBV4-1	TRBD1	NA
TGTGCCAGCGGCGGGGGACAGGGGCAAGAGACCCAGTACTTC	CASGGGQGQETQYF	TRBJ2-5	TRBV21-1	NA	NA
TGTGCCAGCAACCAGGGGACAGGGGGCTGGAACACCGGGGAGCTGTTTTTT	CASNQGTGGWNTGELFF	TRBJ2-2	TRBV27	TRBD1	NA
TGCGCCAGCAGTCAACGGGCTAGCGGGAGTAACGGGGGAGCAGATACGCAGTATTTT	CASSQRASGSNGGADTQYF	TRBJ2-3	TRBV23-1	TRBD2	NA
TGTGCCATCAGTGGCCTCGGTACAGGGGGCACTGAAGCTTTCTTT	CAISGLGTGGTEAFF	TRBJ1-1	TRBV10-3	TRBD1	once
TGTGCCAGCAGCCGGAGGGGGGCCTACCTGCCCTACAATGAGCAGTTCTTC	CASSRRGAYLPYNEQFF	TRBJ2-1	TRBV7-9	NA	NA
TGTGCCAGCAGCGTCCCGCTAGCGGGCTCCTACAATGAGCAGTTCTTC	CASSVPLAGSYNEQFF	TRBJ2-1	TRBV9	TRBD2	once
TGTGCCAGCAGCAGACCGGGAACAAGGGAGACCCAGTACTTC	CASSRPGTRETQYF	TRBJ2-5	TRBV28	NA	NA
TGTGCCAGCAGCCCACTGACAGGGAGTTATATAGTCACTGAAGCTTTCTTT	CASSPLTGSYIVTEAFF	TRBJ1-1	TRBV11-2	TRBD1	NA
TGTGCCAGCAGTTCAACTGCTAATGAGCAGTTCTTC	CASSSTANEQFF	TRBJ2-1	TRBV6-5	NA	once
TGTGCCAGCAGCAAAGCGGGTAGGACTAGCGGGTGGGAGCAGTTCTTC	CASSKAGRTSGWEQFF	TRBJ2-1	TRBV21-1	NA	few
TGTGCCAGCAGTGATCCGTGGGGCGCCGAAGCTTTCTTT	CASSDPWGAEAFF	TRBJ1-1	TRBV6-5	NA	NA
TGTGCCAGCAGCGTGGGACCAGACTACGAGCAGTACTTC	CASSVGPDYEQYF	TRBJ2-7	TRBV9	NA	NA
TGTGCCAGCAGAAACCGACAGGGGCGGCAGTACTTC	CASRNRQGRQYF	TRBJ2-7	TRBV7-4	TRBD1	NA
TGTGCCAGCAGCCAAGACTTCCGGGAGCAGTACTTC	CASSQDFREQYF	TRBJ2-7	TRBV4-2	NA	NA
TGCAGCGTTTTGGGTGATACGCAGTATTTT	CSVLGDTQYF	TRBJ2-3	TRBV29-1	NA	NA
TGTGCCAGCAGTTTTACCGGGAGCTCCTACGAGCAGTACTTC	CASSFTGSSYEQYF	TRBJ2-7	TRBV28	NA	NA
TGTGCCAGCAGCACCGGACAGGGAAACTACGAGCAGTACTTC	CASSTGQGNYEQYF	TRBJ2-7	TRBV9	TRBD1	NA
TGTGCCAGCTCACCACCGGGCAAGCTACACTCTGGAAACACCATATATTTT	CASSPPGKLHSGNTIYF	TRBJ1-3	TRBV18	NA	NA
TGTGCCACCAGCAGAGATCGACTATTATGGACTGGGACCTACGAGCAGTACTTC	CATSRDRLLWTGTYEQYF	TRBJ2-7	TRBV15	NA	NA
TGTGCCACCAGCGGTTACCGGGACAATGAGCAGTTCTTC	CATSGYRDNEQFF	TRBJ2-1	TRBV15	NA	NA
TGTGCCAGCAGCCCTACCGGGACAGGGGCCTACGAGCAGTACTTC	CASSPTGTGAYEQYF	TRBJ2-7	TRBV9	TRBD1	NA
TGTGCCAGCAGCCAGGACAGGTATAGCAATCAGCCCCAGCATTTT	CASSQDRYSNQPQHF	TRBJ1-5	TRBV4-2	TRBD1	NA
TGTGCCAGCAGCGTAGAATCGTGGGGAGGAAATGGGGAGCTGTTTTTT	CASSVESWGGNGELFF	TRBJ2-2	TRBV9	NA	once
TGTGCCAGTGAGATAACAGGCTCGGGGGAGCTGTTTTTT	CASEITGSGELFF	TRBJ2-2	TRBV28	NA	NA
TGTGCCAGCAGCTTACCAGGACGGGAGGTACGCCAGCCCCAGCATTTT	CASSLPGREVRQPQHF	TRBJ1-5	TRBV11-1	NA	NA
TGTGCCAGCAGTCTTACAGAGGGAGGCACAGATACGCAGTATTTT	CASSLTEGGTDTQYF	TRBJ2-3	TRBV6-6	NA	NA
TGTGCCAGCCGTCCAGGCTCGCGGGGCTATGGCTACACCTTC	CASRPGSRGYGYTF	TRBJ1-2	TRBV27	NA	NA
TGTGCCAGCAGCGTAGGAGACTCTTACGAGCAGTACTTC	CASSVGDSYEQYF	TRBJ2-7	TRBV9	NA	NA
TGTGCCAGCAGCTCCGACAGGGGGCACTACAATGAGCAGTTCTTC	CASSSDRGHYNEQFF	TRBJ2-1	TRBV5-6	TRBD1	NA
TGTGCCAGCAGCAACAGGGGGCGAGAGACCCAGTACTTC	CASSNRGRETQYF	TRBJ2-5	TRBV21-1	NA	NA
TGTGCCAGCAGTTACTCGATGGCCAGGGGGTCTGGCTACACCTTC	CASSYSMARGSGYTF	TRBJ1-2	TRBV6-5	TRBD1	NA
TGTGCCAGCAGTTACTCAGGGGGAGGCCAGCCCCAGCATTTT	CASSYSGGGQPQHF	TRBJ1-5	TRBV6-5	NA	once
TGTGCCAGCAGCCCCCGCCGGCCTAGCGGGGGGGGCATTAGGGATACGCAGTATTTT	CASSPRRPSGGGIRDTQYF	TRBJ2-3	TRBV9	TRBD2	once